This is a list of T cell receptor beta chains from one sample in a study of blood T cell repertoires in COVID-19. Sequencing used immunoSEQ multiplex PCR; TCRdb keeps in-frame clones, though not all of them. The table records a few hundred thousand clones, 90% of them present only once. Source material: peripheral blood. The receptor source for this set is a woman in her twenties or thirties with COVID-19, enrolled during active disease. CDR3s include the opening cysteine and the closing phenylalanine or tryptophan. D genes are given only for firm matches. Rows give clone size only sometimes, using once, few, many, or a class for an expanded clone.

>-|-|TRBJ2-2|TRBV29-1
TGCAGCGTTGGGCAGACGAACACCGGGGAGCTGTTTTTT
CSVGQTNTGELFF
>-|-|TRBJ1-5|TRBV6-1
TGTGCCAGCAGTGAAAGAGGGGGTTTACAGCCCCAGCATTTT
CASSERGGLQPQHF
>-|-|TRBJ2-2|TRBV5-1
TGCGCCAGCAGCTTGGAAGTACAGGGTACCGGGGAGCTGTTTTTT
CASSLEVQGTGELFF
>-|TRBD1|TRBJ1-1|TRBV6-6
TGTGCCAGCAGCCGAACAGGGACAGGGTGGATGAACACTGAAGCTTTCTTT
CASSRTGTGWMNTEAFF
>-|-|TRBJ2-2|TRBV11-2
TGTGCCAGCAGCTTACCCCACAGGGGAGGAGGACCTGGGGAGCTGTTTTTT
CASSLPHRGGGPGELFF
>-|TRBD2|TRBJ2-5|TRBV15
TGTGCCACCAGCAGAGACCTACCGACTAGCGGGAGTGCAGAGACCCAGTACTTC
CATSRDLPTSGSAETQYF
>-|TRBD1|TRBJ2-5|TRBV5-4
TGTGCCAGCAGCTTGGGGACAGGGCAAGAGACCCAGTACTTC
CASSLGTGQETQYF
>-|TRBD2|TRBJ2-5|TRBV2
TGTGCCAGCAGTGATCCTAGCGGGAGTCGGGAGACCCAGTACTTC
CASSDPSGSRETQYF
>-|-|TRBJ2-7|TRBV10-2
TGCGCCAGCAGTGAGGCAGGGGCCTACGAGCAGTACTTC
CASSEAGAYEQYF
>-|TRBD1|TRBJ2-1|TRBV19
TGTGCCAGTAGTTTAATACCCGGACAGGGGGTTTTTAAGCAGTTCTTC
CASSLIPGQGVFKQFF
>-|TRBD2|TRBJ2-2|TRBV14
TGTGCCAGCAGCCAAGTACAGTCGCTAGCGGGAAAGACCGGGGAGCTGTTTTTT
CASSQVQSLAGKTGELFF
>few|-|TRBJ1-6|TRBV11-2
TGTGCCAGCAGCTTATCAGGCCCACCTACACCCCTCCACTTT
CASSLSGPPTPLHF
>-|-|TRBJ2-7|TRBV11-3
TGTGCCAGCAGTGGCAGAGGCTCCTACGAGCAGTACTTC
CASSGRGSYEQYF
>-|TRBD2|TRBJ2-7|TRBV7-2
TGTGCCAGCAGCCCCGGACTAGCGGGAGTGTACGAGCAGTACTTC
CASSPGLAGVYEQYF
>-|-|TRBJ1-1|TRBV21-1
TGTGCCAGCAGCAAAGTTATTCGGGACAGGCGCTCAACTGAAGCTTTCTTT
CASSKVIRDRRSTEAFF
>-|-|TRBJ1-1|TRBV28
TGTGCCAGCAGTTTATTACAGGAGAACACTGAAGCTTTCTTT
CASSLLQENTEAFF
>-|-|TRBJ2-7|TRBV10-3
TGTGCCATCACTCGCGGTCTGGATAGTGCTACCGAGCAGTACTTC
CAITRGLDSATEQYF
>-|TRBD2|TRBJ2-7|TRBV7-8
TGTGCCAGCAGCCGGGCTAGCGGGAGTTGGCCCTACGAGCAGTACTTC
CASSRASGSWPYEQYF
>-|TRBD1|TRBJ1-2|TRBV19
TGTGCCAGTAGTAATCGACAGGGGAATATAGATGGCTACACCTTC
CASSNRQGNIDGYTF
>-|TRBD2|TRBJ2-4|TRBV28
TGTGCCAGCAGTTTATCCAGCGGGAGGGCCGAATCCAAAAACATTCAGTACTTC
CASSLSSGRAESKNIQYF
>-|TRBD1|TRBJ1-2|TRBV27
TGTGCCAGCAGTTTAGCCCCGGACAGGGGGTCCTATGGCTACACCTTC
CASSLAPDRGSYGYTF
>-|TRBD2|TRBJ2-7|TRBV28
TGTGCCAGCAGTTTGGCGACTAGCGTACAGTTCTACGAGCAGTACTTC
CASSLATSVQFYEQYF
>-|TRBD1|TRBJ2-3|TRBV5-4
TGTGCCAGCAGCTTGGGCCGGGACAGGACCTCTTCAGATACGCAGTATTTT
CASSLGRDRTSSDTQYF
>-|TRBD1|TRBJ1-2|TRBV28
TGTGCCAGCAGCCGAAACGGACAGGGACCCGTCTATGGCTACACCTTC
CASSRNGQGPVYGYTF
>-|TRBD1|TRBJ1-2|TRBV11-2
TGTGCCAGCAGCTTAGATCCACAGGGGGCGGATGGCTACACCTTC
CASSLDPQGADGYTF
>-|TRBD1|TRBJ2-7|TRBV2
TGTGCCAGCAGTGAAAGGGACAGAATTTTATACGAGCAGTACTTC
CASSERDRILYEQYF
>-|-|TRBJ1-5|TRBV11-2
TGTGCCAGCAGCTTAAAGACTGACGATCAGCCCCAGCATTTT
CASSLKTDDQPQHF
>-|-|TRBJ1-1|TRBV28
TGTGCCAGCAACAGATTAGGGGGAAACACTGAAGCTTTCTTT
CASNRLGGNTEAFF
>-|TRBD2|TRBJ2-7|TRBV29-1
TGCAGCGTTGGTCGTCCTAGCGGGTTCGAGCAGTACTTC
CSVGRPSGFEQYF
>-|-|TRBJ2-7|TRBV10-2
TGCGCCAGCACCCGAGAACGGGGGTCCCCTAACTACGAGCAGTACTTC
CASTRERGSPNYEQYF
>-|TRBD1|TRBJ1-2|TRBV2
TGTGCCAGCAGGAGCGGGACAGGGGGCGGGCGGGGCTACACCTTC
CASRSGTGGGRGYTF
>-|-|TRBJ2-1|TRBV30
TGTGCCTGGAGTCCTCTGACTATTGGGTTTAGGAATGAGCAGTTCTTC
CAWSPLTIGFRNEQFF
>-|-|TRBJ2-2|TRBV2
TGTGCCAGCAGTGTTCCTCTTAGCGCCACCGACACCGGGGAGCTGTTTTTT
CASSVPLSATDTGELFF
>-|-|TRBJ2-7|TRBV18
TGTGCCAGCTCACCACTGGTACAGGCCTCCTACGAGCAGTACTTC
CASSPLVQASYEQYF
>-|-|TRBJ2-1|TRBV2
TGTGCCAGCAGGGGTGGACAACGTGAGCAGTTCTTC
CASRGGQREQFF
>-|TRBD1|TRBJ1-4|TRBV27
TGTGCCAGCCCCGGGACAGGGGAAGAAAAACTGTTTTTT
CASPGTGEEKLFF
>few|-|TRBJ1-5|TRBV6-1
TGTGCCAGCAGTGTCACCCTGGAGGTTTTGGGCAATCAGCCCCAGCATTTT
CASSVTLEVLGNQPQHF
>once|-|TRBJ1-4|TRBV13
TGTGCCAGCAGCGCCACACCTGCAACTAATGAAAAACTGTTTTTT
CASSATPATNEKLFF
>-|-|TRBJ1-2|TRBV27
TGTGCCAGCAGCCTCATACAGGGAGACTATGGCTACACCTTC
CASSLIQGDYGYTF
>-|TRBD1|TRBJ2-7|TRBV9
TGTGCCAGCAGCGGTCCCGGGACAGGGGCCTACGAGCAGTACTTC
CASSGPGTGAYEQYF